The next 6 T cell receptor beta chains were all read from a single sample in a study of beta chain features in type 1 diabetes (dated by TCRdb to the late 2010s). Library construction relied on the immunoSEQ multiplex PCR assay. All of the isolated RNA was reverse transcribed with the High Capacity cDNA Reverse Transcription Kit, so expressed TCRB transcripts were sequenced. TCRdb stores this immuneACCESS table with in-frame sequences only. Part of the clones is absent; in the studies checked, under half of the shortfall reflects unresolved V genes, and no reason is known for the rest. For this sample there are just under 150,000 clones; roughly a tenth appear just once. The ten most abundant clones make up roughly 1.4% of the sample. Material: naive CD4+ T cells from blood. The cell subset or site label for this specimen denotes: true naive CD4+ T cells. Receptors originate from a man aged 18 to 30 in good health.

The rearrangement uses TRBV7-2 and TRBJ2-3; 10 bases align to TRBD2. V gave up 3 bases and J gave up 6 bases; unmatched junction bases: 9. The CDR3 has 16 residues. Germline V lookup: CDR1 SGHTA, CDR2 FQGNSA. The CDR3 coding sequence is TGTGCCAGCAGCTTTAGCGGGGGGCCGGGGGTGGATACGCAGTATTTT. As protein: CASSFSGGPGVDTQYF.

This clone was counted a few times. The chain links TRBV6-1 to TRBJ2-3; a possible D gene is TRBD1 (5 bases). There are 13 residues in the CDR3. The germline gives CDR1 MNHNS, CDR2 SASEGT. With 11 bases removed from V and 0 bases from J, the gap between germline ends came to 12 bases. The CDR3 DNA is TGTGCCGGCCGGACAACTAGCACAGATACGCAGTATTTT. This codes for CAGRTTSTDTQYF.

This clone came up a few times. The chain combines TRBV11-3 with TRBJ2-1, with a possible D match to TRBD1 (5 bases). CDR3 length: 14 residues. CDR1 SGHNT and CDR2 YENEEA come from the germline V gene. The ends were cut back, 4 bases at V and 0 bases at J, with 7 bases in the middle. CDR3 region: CASSYRSSYNEQFF. The CDR3 bases are TGTGCCAGCAGCTACAGGAGCTCCTACAATGAGCAGTTCTTC.

The chain couples TRBV6-5 to TRBJ1-4; TRBD1 matches at 8 bases. The CDR3 is 16 amino acids. V lost 0 bases to trimming and J lost 7 bases; unmatched junction nucleotides: 7. Looked up from germline, CDR1 is MNHEY and CDR2 is SVGAGI. This CDR3 reads CASSYSKQGAGEKLFF. CDR3 coding DNA: TGTGCCAGCAGTTACTCAAAGCAGGGGGCGGGTGAAAAACTGTTTTTT.

The chain carries TRBV18 and TRBJ2-7; 7 positions agree with TRBD1. Germline lookup yields CDR1 KGHSH and CDR2 LQKENI. CDR3 length: 14 amino acids. The V segment lost 3 bases and the J segment 1 base; nucleotides outside the gene matches: 3. In DNA, the CDR3 is TGTGCCAGCTCACCTGGCAGGGGGTCCTACGAGCAGTACTTC. This encodes CASSPGRGSYEQYF. The full variable domain, with the rest looked up from reference TRBV18 and TRBJ2-7, is NAGVMQNPRHLVRRRGQEARLRCSPMKGHSHVYWYRQLPEEGLKFMVYLQKENIIDESGMPKERFSAEFPKEGPSILRIQQVVRGDSAAYFCASSPGRGSYEQYFGPGTRLTVT.

V gene TRBV5-4 combines with J gene TRBJ2-5, with 8 nucleotides matching TRBD2. The CDR3 has 16 residues. The V segment lost 0 bases and the J segment 1 base; nucleotides outside the gene matches: 5. Germline CDR1 is SGHNT and CDR2 is YYREEE (reference sequence). The CDR3 sequence: CASSLGRGAFQETQYF. The DNA for the CDR3 is TGTGCCAGCAGCTTGGGGCGGGGGGCCTTCCAAGAGACCCAGTACTTC.